Listed below are T cell receptor beta chains from one sample, sequenced in a study of PD-1 blockade in classical Hodgkin lymphoma. Profiled with immunoSEQ multiplex PCR; TCRdb holds only in-frame clones, not every one. The repertoire holds 30,000 to 40,000 clones, with 75% to 95% as singletons. Source: CD4+ T cells from blood, taken at baseline. These receptors were taken from a human donor with classical Hodgkin lymphoma. Both conserved end residues are part of each CDR3. D genes are given only for firm matches. The listing skips clone size in some rows; elsewhere it reads once, few, many or a size class.

D	J	size	V	CDR3	DNA
-	TRBJ1-3	-	TRBV28	CASSRRDSGNTIYF	TGTGCCAGCAGTAGGAGGGACTCTGGAAACACCATATATTTT
-	TRBJ1-4	once	TRBV6-6	CASSLGQNNEKLFF	TGTGCCAGCAGCCTTGGACAGAATAATGAAAAACTGTTTTTT
TRBD1	TRBJ2-2	-	TRBV5-4	CASSSGTGVGELFF	TGTGCCAGCAGCTCCGGGACAGGCGTCGGGGAGCTGTTTTTT
-	TRBJ2-1	-	TRBV27	CASSLGSLGYNEQFF	TGTGCCAGCAGTTTGGGGAGCCTAGGCTACAATGAGCAGTTCTTC
-	TRBJ1-2	-	TRBV18	CASSPTGGGGYTF	TGTGCCAGCTCACCAACCGGGGGCGGTGGCTACACCTTC
-	TRBJ1-2	-	TRBV19	CASRGSTSMVVANFGYTF	TGTGCCAGTAGAGGATCGACCTCCATGGTGGTAGCTAACTTTGGCTACACCTTC
TRBD1	TRBJ1-3	-	TRBV7-6	CASSAGQGRPSSGNTIYF	TGTGCCAGCAGCGCGGGACAGGGGCGACCGAGCTCTGGAAACACCATATATTTT
TRBD1	TRBJ2-7	-	TRBV5-1	CASRTGTGLRYEQYF	TGCGCCAGCAGAACGGGGACAGGTCTTCGCTACGAGCAGTACTTC
TRBD2	TRBJ2-7	-	TRBV29-1	CSARLYGTSGSYEQYF	TGCAGCGCACGACTATACGGGACTAGCGGCTCCTACGAGCAGTACTTC
TRBD2	TRBJ2-5	-	TRBV10-3	CAIGTTQETQYF	TGTGCCATCGGGACTACCCAAGAGACCCAGTACTTC
TRBD2	TRBJ2-1	-	TRBV4-1	CASKPGLASYNEQFF	TGCGCCAGCAAACCAGGACTAGCATCCTACAATGAGCAGTTCTTC
-	TRBJ1-4	-	TRBV5-8	CASSFPRALAATNEKLFF	TGTGCCAGCAGCTTTCCCAGGGCCCTTGCAGCAACTAATGAAAAACTGTTTTTT
-	TRBJ1-5	-	TRBV5-1	CASSLEGGHQPQHF	TGCGCCAGCAGCTTGGAAGGGGGACATCAGCCCCAGCATTTT
-	TRBJ2-7	once	TRBV14	CASSRAYEQYF	TGTGCCAGCAGCCGGGCTTACGAGCAGTACTTC
-	TRBJ2-5	-	TRBV19	CASSISGDQETQYF	TGTGCCAGTAGTATTTCGGGGGACCAAGAGACCCAGTACTTC
TRBD1	TRBJ1-1	-	TRBV19	CATRTGGGWGTEAFF	TGTGCCACCCGGACAGGGGGCGGATGGGGCACTGAAGCTTTCTTT
-	TRBJ2-5	-	TRBV6-1	CASTWDHGGETQYF	TGTGCCAGCACTTGGGACCATGGGGGGGAGACCCAGTACTTC
-	TRBJ2-5	-	TRBV5-1	CASSWLRETQYF	TGCGCCAGCAGCTGGCTTAGAGAGACCCAGTACTTC